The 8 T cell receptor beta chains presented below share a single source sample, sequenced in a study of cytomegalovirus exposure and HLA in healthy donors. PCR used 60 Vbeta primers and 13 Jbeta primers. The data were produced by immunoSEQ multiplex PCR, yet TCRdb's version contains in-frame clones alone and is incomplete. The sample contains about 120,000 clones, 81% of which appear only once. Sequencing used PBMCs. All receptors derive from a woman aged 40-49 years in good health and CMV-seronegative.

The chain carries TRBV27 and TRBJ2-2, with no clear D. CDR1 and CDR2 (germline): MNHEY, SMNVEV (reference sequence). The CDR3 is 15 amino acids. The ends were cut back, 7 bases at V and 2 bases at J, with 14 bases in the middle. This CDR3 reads CASTLASPNTGELFF. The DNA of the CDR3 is TGTGCCAGCACCCTGGCAAGTCCCAACACCGGGGAGCTGTTTTTT.

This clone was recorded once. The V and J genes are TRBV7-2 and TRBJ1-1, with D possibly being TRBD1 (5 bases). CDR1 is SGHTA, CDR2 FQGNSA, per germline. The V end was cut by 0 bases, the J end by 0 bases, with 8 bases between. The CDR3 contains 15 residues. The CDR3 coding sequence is TGTGCCAGCAGCTTAGCAGGGGTTTTGAACACTGAAGCTTTCTTT. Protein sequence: CASSLAGVLNTEAFF. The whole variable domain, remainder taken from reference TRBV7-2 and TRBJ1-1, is GAGVSQSPSNKVTEKGKDVELRCDPISGHTALYWYRQSLGQGLEFLIYFQGNSAPDKSGLPSDRFSAERTGGSVSTLTIQRTQQEDSAVYLCASSLAGVLNTEAFFGQGTRLTVV.

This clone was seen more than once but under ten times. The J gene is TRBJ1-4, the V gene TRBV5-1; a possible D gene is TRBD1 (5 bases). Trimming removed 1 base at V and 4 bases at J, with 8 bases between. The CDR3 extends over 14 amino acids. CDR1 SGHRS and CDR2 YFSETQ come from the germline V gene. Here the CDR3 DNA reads TGCGCCAGCAGCTTGCAGGGCATTAATGAAAAACTGTTTTTT. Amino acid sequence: CASSLQGINEKLFF.

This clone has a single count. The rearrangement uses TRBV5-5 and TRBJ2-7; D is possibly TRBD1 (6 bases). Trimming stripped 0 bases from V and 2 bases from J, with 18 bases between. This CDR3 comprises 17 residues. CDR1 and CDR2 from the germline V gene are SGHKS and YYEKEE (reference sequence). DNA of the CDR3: TGTGCCAGCAGCTTGGAATCCGGCGAACAGGGTGCCTACGAGCAGTACTTC. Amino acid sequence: CASSLESGEQGAYEQYF.

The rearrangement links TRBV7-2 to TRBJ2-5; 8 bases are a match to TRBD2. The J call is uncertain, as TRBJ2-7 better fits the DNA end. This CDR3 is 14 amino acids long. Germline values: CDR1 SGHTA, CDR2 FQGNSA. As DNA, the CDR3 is TGTGCCAGCAGGAATAGCGGGATCTCCTACGAGCAGTACTTC. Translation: CASRNSGISYEQYF.

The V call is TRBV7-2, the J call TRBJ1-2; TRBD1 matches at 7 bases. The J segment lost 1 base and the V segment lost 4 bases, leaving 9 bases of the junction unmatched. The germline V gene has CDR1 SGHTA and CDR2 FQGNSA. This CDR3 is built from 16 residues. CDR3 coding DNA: TGTGCCAGCAGCTATTCCGGGACAGCACATAACTATGGCTACACCTTC. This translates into CASSYSGTAHNYGYTF.

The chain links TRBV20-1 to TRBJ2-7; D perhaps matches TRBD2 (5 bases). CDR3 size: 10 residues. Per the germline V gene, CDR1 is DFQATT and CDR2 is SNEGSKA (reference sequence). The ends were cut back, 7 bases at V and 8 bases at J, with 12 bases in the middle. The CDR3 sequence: CSVYSEKQYF. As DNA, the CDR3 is TGCAGTGTATATAGCGAGAAGCAGTACTTC.

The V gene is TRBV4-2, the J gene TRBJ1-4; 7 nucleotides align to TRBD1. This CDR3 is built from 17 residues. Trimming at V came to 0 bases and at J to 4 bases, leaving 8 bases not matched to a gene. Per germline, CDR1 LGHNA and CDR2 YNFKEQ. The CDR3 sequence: CASSQELQGVGNEKLFF. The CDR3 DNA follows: TGTGCCAGCAGCCAAGAGTTGCAGGGGGTAGGTAATGAAAAACTGTTTTTT.